The next 24 T cell receptor beta chains were all read from a single sample in a study of identical twins. TCRdb ran MiXCR on the 5' RACE reads and lists one entry per CDR3 protein. The profile shows some 1,600,000 distinct CDR3 sequences, about 32% of them singletons. The material sequenced was cord blood. The receptor source for this set is a newborn girl in good health.

This clonotype was found a few times. The genes are TRBV5-6 and TRBJ2-1, with 7 nucleotides matching TRBD2. V shed 0 bases and J 2 bases; nucleotides not matched to a gene: 5. CDR1 and CDR2 from the germline V gene are SGHDT and YYEEEE. The CDR3 totals 16 residues. This CDR3 is CASSLVWGRAYNEQFF. Written as DNA, the CDR3 is TGTGCCAGCAGCTTGGTGTGGGGGAGGGCCTACAATGAGCAGTTCTTC.

V gene TRBV12-3 or TRBV12-4 combines with J gene TRBJ2-7, with no clear D. The ends were cut back, 3 bases at V and 2 bases at J, with 11 bases in the middle. This CDR3 is 14 amino acids long. CDR3 region: CASSFGLGPYEQYF. In DNA, the CDR3 is TGTGCCAGCAGTTTTGGGCTCGGACCCTACGAGCAGTACTTC.

This clonotype was counted a few times. The chain is built from TRBV27 and TRBJ2-1, with 14 positions matching TRBD2. The CDR3 is 15 amino acids. Germline V gene lookup returns CDR1 MNHEY and CDR2 SMNVEV (reference sequence). V trimming: 0 bases; J trimming: 8 bases; junction bases outside the gene matches: 0. The CDR3 protein is CASSLSTSGRDEQFF. CDR3 in DNA: TGTGCCAGCAGTTTATCGACTAGCGGGAGGGATGAGCAGTTCTTC.

This chain connects TRBV7-8 to TRBJ2-7; TRBD1 aligns across 9 bases. Germline CDR1 and CDR2: SGHVS and FQNEAQ. V gave up 1 base and J gave up 0 bases; unmatched junction bases: 7. There are 17 residues in the CDR3. The DNA for the CDR3 is TGTGCCAGCAGCTTAGATGCCGGGACAGGGTCCTCCTACGAGCAGTACTTC. It is translated as CASSLDAGTGSSYEQYF. The complete variable domain, with remaining parts taken from reference TRBV7-8 and TRBJ2-7, reads GAGVSQSPRYKVAKRGQDVALRCDPISGHVSLFWYQQALGQGPEFLTYFQNEAQLDKSGLPSDRFFAERPEGSVSTLKIQRTQQEDSAVYLCASSLDAGTGSSYEQYFGPGTRLTVT.

The chain uses TRBV20-1 and TRBJ2-1, with a tentative D call TRBD1 (5 bases). V lost 7 bases to trimming and J lost 5 bases, with 12 bases between them. The length of the CDR3 is 12 residues. CDR1 and CDR2 from the germline V gene are DFQATT and SNEGSKA (reference sequence). DNA for the CDR3: TGCAGTGTGAGCAGGGCGGACAATGAGCAGTTCTTC. Its translation is CSVSRADNEQFF.

In this sample, this clonotype turned up many times. The chain has TRBV24-1 and TRBJ1-2, with D possibly TRBD1 on 5 matching bases. Germline V CDR1 and CDR2: KGHDR, SFDVKD. The CDR3 extends over 12 amino acids. V was pared by 6 bases and J by 6 bases, with 10 bases between. CDR3: CATSRGRDGYTF. The CDR3 coding sequence is TGTGCCACCAGTAGGGGAAGGGATGGCTACACCTTC.

This clonotype was seen a handful of times. The chain joins TRBV12-1 to TRBJ2-7. TRBV12-1 has pseudogene status. The length of the CDR3 is 11 residues. The CDR3 DNA reads as TGTGCCAGCAGGGATTCGGACGAGCAGTACTTC. Translated: CASRDSDEQYF.

This clonotype was seen a handful of times. The chain has TRBV20-1 and TRBJ1-5; 7 bases map to TRBD1. With 0 bases clipped from V and 3 bases from J, the junction kept 2 bases outside the gene matches. Germline values: CDR1 DFQATT, CDR2 SNEGSKA (reference sequence). CDR3 length equals 14 residues. The CDR3 sequence is CSAREGQINQPQHF. Written as DNA, the CDR3 is TGCAGTGCTAGAGAGGGACAGATCAATCAGCCCCAGCATTTT.

V is TRBV20-1 and J is TRBJ1-5; no reliable D call. V gave up 3 bases and J gave up 3 bases, with 6 bases separating them. CDR1 and CDR2 (germline): DFQATT, SNEGSKA (reference sequence). CDR3 length: 12 amino acids. In DNA, the CDR3 is TGCAGTGCTAGTATCTCCAATCAGCCCCAGCATTTT. This encodes CSASISNQPQHF.

This clonotype was seen more than once but under ten times. This chain joins TRBV2 and TRBJ1-6; no clear D. The CDR3 covers 15 residues. V lost 5 bases to trimming and J lost 5 bases, with 13 bases between them. Germline CDR1 reads SNHLY; CDR2 reads FYNNEI. The DNA of the CDR3 is TGTGCCAGCAGTCTCGTGACGCCAGATAATTCACCCCTCCACTTT. This sequence encodes CASSLVTPDNSPLHF.

The genes are TRBV20-1 and TRBJ2-3; D is perhaps TRBD1 or TRBD2 (6 bases each). The CDR3 has 13 residues. Germline CDR1 is DFQATT and CDR2 is SNEGSKA (reference sequence). V gave up 4 bases and J gave up 6 bases, with 14 bases separating them. This CDR3 reads CSANPGAPDTQYF. DNA for the CDR3: TGCAGTGCTAATCCGGGGGCGCCGGATACGCAGTATTTT.

This clonotype was observed a handful of times. The gene calls are TRBV19 and TRBJ2-1; D gene unclear. The germline gives CDR1 LNHDA, CDR2 SQIVND (reference sequence). There are 14 residues in the CDR3. V was clipped by 3 bases and J by 4 bases, with 10 bases between them. The CDR3 DNA sequence: TGTGCCAGTAGTATCCCGGGCAGTTACAATGAGCAGTTCTTC. It specifies CASSIPGSYNEQFF.

This clonotype has a single count. As DNA, the CDR3 is TGCAGTGCCGCTAGCGGATTTTACAATGAGCAGTACTTC. Amino acid sequence: CSAASGFYNEQYF. The chain couples TRBV20-1 to TRBJ2-7; 7 nucleotides line up with TRBD2. The junction had 12 bases not matched to a gene; V was cut back by 6 bases and J by 7 bases. The CDR3 consists of 13 residues. Germline CDR1 and CDR2: DFQATT and SNEGSKA (reference sequence).

This clonotype occurred a few times. The rearrangement links TRBV5-1 to TRBJ2-5; D is uncertain. The CDR3 has 14 amino acids. Germline V gene data show CDR1 as SGHRS and CDR2 as YFSETQ. V gave up 0 bases and J gave up 2 bases, with 8 bases separating them. The CDR3 loop reads CASSLESPQETQYF. The CDR3 DNA is TGCGCCAGCAGCTTGGAGTCCCCTCAAGAGACCCAGTACTTC.

In this sample, this clonotype turned up a few times. This chain uses TRBV7-9 with TRBJ1-2; 7 positions match TRBD1. This CDR3 comprises 17 residues. Germline-derived CDR1 and CDR2 are SEHNR and FQNEAQ (reference sequence). V was clipped by 3 bases and J by 7 bases; unmatched bases: 17. CDR3 sequence reads: CASSFLRKDRSGTGYTF. CDR3 nucleotide sequence: TGTGCCAGCAGCTTCCTTCGAAAGGACAGGTCAGGGACTGGCTACACCTTC.

V is TRBV3-1 and J is TRBJ1-1; D gene unclear. Germline V gene lookup returns CDR1 LGHDT and CDR2 YNNKEL (reference sequence). The germline V and J ends were trimmed by 1 base and 5 bases, with 14 bases remaining between them. CDR3 length: 15 residues. CDR3 nucleotides: TGTGCCAGCAGCCAAGTTAGTAAAATAGGAACTGAAGCTTTCTTT. Encoded protein: CASSQVSKIGTEAFF.

This clonotype has only a few counts. The J gene is TRBJ1-1, the V gene TRBV7-6; D not certain. CDR3 size: 16 residues. Germline CDR1 reads SGHVS; CDR2 reads FNYEAQ. V was pared by 5 bases and J by 4 bases, with 20 bases between. The CDR3 coding sequence is TGTGCCAGCAGCATATTCACGGCGGGCCCCCTCACTGAAGCTTTCTTT. This sequence encodes CASSIFTAGPLTEAFF.

This chain links TRBV9 with TRBJ2-3, with a tentative D call TRBD2 (5 bases). CDR3 length: 16 residues. The germline gives CDR1 SGDLS, CDR2 YYNGEE. The ends were cut back, 0 bases at V and 1 base at J, with 12 bases in the middle. The CDR3 DNA reads as TGTGCCAGCAGCGTAGAAGCGGCAACCGGCACAGATACGCAGTATTTT. This encodes CASSVEAATGTDTQYF.

This clonotype has a handful of counts. V usage is TRBV29-1 and J usage is TRBJ2-1, with D unresolved. Trimming stripped 3 bases from V and 10 bases from J, with 13 bases between. CDR1 SQVTM and CDR2 ANQGSEA come from the germline V gene. This CDR3 contains 12 residues. The CDR3 DNA is TGCAGCGTTGATATAAGGCTAGGGGAGCAGTTCTTC. It specifies CSVDIRLGEQFF.

This clonotype appeared many times. V is TRBV27 and J is TRBJ2-7; 7 nucleotides line up with TRBD1. The CDR3 has 15 amino acids. V lost 5 bases and J lost 1; bases outside the gene matches: 8. Germline CDR1 reads MNHEY; CDR2 reads SMNVEV (reference sequence). In DNA, the CDR3 is TGTGCCAGCAGTCTCCGGACAGGCTTGTCCTACGAGCAGTACTTC. The encoded protein is CASSLRTGLSYEQYF.

This clonotype has a count of ten or more. The chain links TRBV28 to TRBJ2-5; perhaps TRBD2 as D (6 bases). Deletions cut 3 bases from V and 1 base from J, with 9 bases between. The CDR3 extends over 14 amino acids. The V gene's germline CDR1 is MDHEN and CDR2 SYDVKM. CDR3 nucleotides: TGTGCCAGCAGTTTCCGGGGGATCCAAGAGACCCAGTACTTC. Translation gives CASSFRGIQETQYF.

This clonotype has more than one count but fewer than ten. The chain couples TRBV27 to TRBJ2-7; TRBD1 might be the D (6 bases). The CDR3 totals 16 residues. V shed 5 bases and J shed 2 bases, with 19 bases lying between them. Germline assignment: CDR1 MNHEY and CDR2 SMNVEV (reference sequence). CDR3 sequence: CASSTHTGILTYEQYF. The CDR3 DNA reads TGTGCCAGCAGTACACATACAGGGATCCTGACCTACGAGCAGTACTTC.

The chain employs TRBV11-2 and TRBJ2-7, with D maybe TRBD2 (6 bases). Germline CDR1 reads SGHAT; CDR2 reads FQNNGV. The CDR3 is made up of 18 amino acids. V dropped 5 bases and J dropped 0 bases, with 23 bases sitting between them. The CDR3 here is CASSPLTSGTGYSYEQYF. The CDR3 region has the DNA TGTGCCAGCAGCCCGCTTACGTCCGGGACTGGCTACTCCTACGAGCAGTACTTC.

J is TRBJ2-1 and V is TRBV20-1; maybe TRBD2 (5 bases). V lost 0 bases and J lost 4, with 16 bases in between. CDR3 length: 16 amino acids. Germline V CDR1 and CDR2: DFQATT, SNEGSKA (reference sequence). The CDR3 DNA is TGCAGTGCTAGAGATCGTCCCCGGGAACGATACAATGAGCAGTTCTTC. This gives the protein CSARDRPRERYNEQFF.